The TCR beta chain described here comes from a study of T cells in localized non-small cell lung cancer. Notes on this clone: The antigen is unknown.

Sequencing used immunoSEQ multiplex PCR; TCRdb keeps in-frame clones, though not all of them. The table includes tens of thousands of clones, approximately 80% detected once. Points from the study as a whole: Patients showing higher blood T cell density tended to see longer overall survival.

This receptor was identified in a female donor of 60 years or more with stage II squamous cell lung carcinoma. The sequencing here drew on peripheral blood, taken before any cancer treatment.

The CDR3 loop reads CASSLGGERDRGNSPLHF. The CDR3 region has the DNA TGTGCCAGCAGCTTAGGAGGAGAGAGGGACAGGGGGAATTCACCCCTCCACTTT. The chain couples TRBV7-9 to TRBJ1-6; 11 bases agree with TRBD1. The germline V gene has CDR1 SEHNR and CDR2 FQNEAQ (reference sequence). The CDR3 totals 18 residues. After removal of 1 base from V and 7 bases from J, the junction contained 9 bases not matched to a gene.